This T cell receptor beta chain emerged from a study of T cell responses to AZD1222 COVID-19 vaccine. Study-wide results and limits: Clonal diversity was possibly underestimated, and the donors were mostly white British, with more females. CD4 TCRs linked to vaccination spanned spike, dominating at 160-218 and 743-854. As reported, nearly half of all spike-specific TCRs target variant regions that are unmutated. Just a handful of people given AZD1222 tested seropositive at baseline.

V lost 3 bases, J lost 4 bases, and 7 bases lay in between. Germline V CDR1 and CDR2: WSHSY, SAAADI. The CDR3 covers 12 residues. Worth noting for this clone: Its antigen is unidentified.

Sequencing used immunoSEQ multiplex PCR; TCRdb keeps in-frame clones, though not all of them. The sample has about 59,000 clones, nearly 90% seen once. The specimen was peripheral blood, collected 28 days after the second AZD1222 dose. The J gene is TRBJ2-7, the V gene TRBV10-2; D is possibly TRBD2 (6 bases). The TCR comes from an adult who received the AZD1222 COVID-19 vaccine. CDR3 sequence (DNA): TGCGCCAGCAGTGAAGGAGGGTACGAGCAGTACTTC. Translation: CASSEGGYEQYF.